The next 8 T cell receptor beta chains were all read from a single sample in a study of blood T cell repertoires in COVID-19. Here immunoSEQ multiplex PCR was the method, and the copy in TCRdb shows in-frame clones only, minus some. The repertoire holds about 110,000 clones, with 70% to 85% as singletons. Material for sequencing was peripheral blood. These TCRs come from a man in his 70s with active or convalescent COVID-19.

The V call is TRBV6-5, the J call TRBJ2-1; 13 bases are shared with TRBD2. J gave up 8 bases and V 2 bases, and 3 bases lay outside the gene matches. Per germline, CDR1 MNHEY and CDR2 SVGAGI. The CDR3 consists of 15 residues. For the CDR3, the DNA is TGTGCCAGCAGTTACACTAGCGGGAGGGCCTATGAGCAGTTCTTC. Protein: CASSYTSGRAYEQFF.

The chain carries TRBV29-1 and TRBJ1-1; 10 bases are a match to TRBD1. Germline V gene lookup returns CDR1 SQVTM and CDR2 ANQGSEA. The length of the CDR3 is 15 residues. Unmatched junction bases numbered 3, after V lost 1 base and J lost 1 base. The CDR3 sequence: CSVEGTGGRNTEAFF. The DNA for the CDR3 is TGCAGCGTTGAAGGGACAGGGGGAAGGAACACTGAAGCTTTCTTT.

The genes are TRBV2 and TRBJ2-7, with TRBD1 as a possible D gene (6 bases). V lost 3 bases, J lost 4 bases, and 16 bases lay in between. Germline CDR1 SNHLY, CDR2 FYNNEI. The CDR3 has 15 amino acids. The CDR3 nucleotides read TGTGCCAGCAGTGATCTTAAAGGGGGAGCATACGAGCAGTACTTC. Residues: CASSDLKGGAYEQYF.

This clone was seen just once. The chain joins TRBV5-1 to TRBJ2-1; D unresolved. Germline loops: CDR1 SGHRS, CDR2 YFSETQ. This CDR3 contains 14 residues. Trimming left V 6 bases short and J 5 bases short, with 15 bases between. Here the CDR3 DNA reads TGCGCCAGCACGCCGATCCCTGAGGACAATGAGCAGTTCTTC. This codes for CASTPIPEDNEQFF.

This clone was recorded a few times. The genes are TRBV14 and TRBJ2-7; D may be TRBD2 (7 bases). Trimming removed 7 bases at V and 4 bases at J, with 17 bases between. CDR1 and CDR2 from the germline V gene are SGHDN and FVKESK. This CDR3 is built from 14 residues. For the CDR3, the DNA is TGTGCCAGCACCCAGGGGCTAGCGGTTTACGAGCAGTACTTC. Protein sequence: CASTQGLAVYEQYF.

CDR3 protein: CASSTQGNTEAFF. The CDR3, as DNA: TGTGCCAGTAGTACACAGGGGAACACTGAAGCTTTCTTT. The V call is TRBV19, the J call TRBJ1-1; maybe TRBD1 (6 bases). The CDR3 is 13 amino acids. V gave up 4 bases and J gave up 1 base, with 7 bases separating them. The germline V gene has CDR1 LNHDA and CDR2 SQIVND (reference sequence). The complete variable domain, with remaining parts taken from reference TRBV19 and TRBJ1-1, reads DGGITQSPKYLFRKEGQNVTLSCEQNLNHDAMYWYRQDPGQGLRLIYYSQIVNDFQKGDIAEGYSVSREKKESFPLTVTSAQKNPTAFYLCASSTQGNTEAFFGQGTRLTVV.

The V and J genes are TRBV21-1 and TRBJ2-7; TRBD2 is the table's D call, not checked against the DNA. TRBV21-1 has pseudogene status. The CDR3 is 15 amino acids. For the CDR3, the DNA is TGTGCCAGCAGCAAGTCTGGCTGGACTGCCTACGAGCAGTACTTC. Protein sequence: CASSKSGWTAYEQYF.

The rearrangement uses TRBV7-9 and TRBJ1-2; D gene uncertain. Germline values: CDR1 SEHNR, CDR2 FQNEAQ (reference sequence). Trimming left V 0 bases short and J 4 bases short, with 12 bases between. The CDR3 covers 15 residues. CDR3 sequence: CASSLAAAATYGYTF. CDR3 coding DNA: TGTGCCAGCAGCTTAGCGGCGGCAGCCACCTATGGCTACACCTTC.